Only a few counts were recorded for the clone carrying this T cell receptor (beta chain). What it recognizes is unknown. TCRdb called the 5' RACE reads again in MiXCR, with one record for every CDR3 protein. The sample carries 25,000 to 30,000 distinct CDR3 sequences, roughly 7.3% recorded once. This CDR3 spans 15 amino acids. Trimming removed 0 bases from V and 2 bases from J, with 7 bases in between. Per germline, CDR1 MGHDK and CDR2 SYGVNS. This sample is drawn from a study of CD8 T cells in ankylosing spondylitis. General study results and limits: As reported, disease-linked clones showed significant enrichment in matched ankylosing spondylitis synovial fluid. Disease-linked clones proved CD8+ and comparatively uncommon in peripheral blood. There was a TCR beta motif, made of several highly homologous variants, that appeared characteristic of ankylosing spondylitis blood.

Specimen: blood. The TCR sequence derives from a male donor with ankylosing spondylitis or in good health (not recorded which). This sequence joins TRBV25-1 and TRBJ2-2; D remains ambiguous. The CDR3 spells CASSEYGANTGELFF. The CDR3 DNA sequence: TGTGCCAGCAGTGAATATGGTGCCAACACCGGGGAGCTGTTTTTT.